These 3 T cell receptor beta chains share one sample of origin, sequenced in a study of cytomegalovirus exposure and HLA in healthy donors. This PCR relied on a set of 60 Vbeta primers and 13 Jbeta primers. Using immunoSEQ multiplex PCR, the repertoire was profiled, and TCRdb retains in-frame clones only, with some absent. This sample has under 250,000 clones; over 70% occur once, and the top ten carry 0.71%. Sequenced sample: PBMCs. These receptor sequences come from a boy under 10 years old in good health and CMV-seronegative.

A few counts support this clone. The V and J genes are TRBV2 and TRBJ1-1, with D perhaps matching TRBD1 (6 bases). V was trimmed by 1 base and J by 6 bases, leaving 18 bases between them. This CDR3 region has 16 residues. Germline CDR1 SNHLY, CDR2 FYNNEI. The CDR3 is CASSEEFGRGFAEAFF. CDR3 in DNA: TGTGCCAGCAGTGAAGAGTTCGGCAGGGGATTCGCTGAAGCTTTCTTT.

CDR3 sequence reads: CASSPGSGGRGNSPLHF. CDR3 DNA: TGTGCCAGCAGCCCCGGGTCGGGGGGACGCGGTAATTCACCCCTCCACTTT. This sequence joins TRBV7-6 and TRBJ1-6; D might be TRBD1 (5 bases). The germline V gene has CDR1 SGHVS and CDR2 FNYEAQ. This CDR3 spans 17 amino acids. Trimming stripped 5 bases from V and 6 bases from J, with 20 bases between.

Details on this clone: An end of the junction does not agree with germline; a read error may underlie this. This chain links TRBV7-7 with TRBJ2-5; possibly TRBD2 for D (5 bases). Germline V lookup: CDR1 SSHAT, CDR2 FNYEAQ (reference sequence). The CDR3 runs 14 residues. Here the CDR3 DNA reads TGTGCTAGCAGCTTAGCAAGAGGGAGCGAGACCCAGTACTTC. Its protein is CASSLARGSETQYF. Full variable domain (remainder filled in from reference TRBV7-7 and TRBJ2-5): GAGVSQSPRYKVTKRGQDVTLRCDPISSHATLYWYQQALGQGPEFLTYFNYEAQPDKSGLPSDRFSAERPEGSISTLTIQRTEQRDSAMYRCASSLARGSETQYFGPGTRLLVL.